These T cell receptor beta chains were read from a single sample in a study of multiple sclerosis patients with progressive multifocal leukoencephalopathy. Generated by immunoSEQ multiplex PCR, the TCRdb table keeps only in-frame clones and is missing some. This table has more than 30,000 clones, 80% to 95% appearing once. The material sequenced was PBMCs. The source of these receptors is a young man with multiple sclerosis. Each CDR3 is given with its conserved first and last residue. A D gene is named only where the DNA matches it firmly.

V gene: TRBV6-4
D gene: TRBD2
J gene: TRBJ2-1
CDR3 protein: CASSEETSGIGEQFF
CDR3 DNA: TGTGCCAGCAGTGAGGAGACTAGCGGGATAGGGGAGCAGTTCTTC

V gene: TRBV27
D gene: -
J gene: TRBJ2-6
CDR3 protein: CASGFNSGANVLTF
CDR3 DNA: TGTGCCAGCGGCTTTAACTCTGGGGCCAACGTCCTGACTTTC

V gene: TRBV29-1
D gene: TRBD1
J gene: TRBJ1-5
CDR3 protein: CSVGQGRNQPQHF
CDR3 DNA: TGCAGCGTGGGACAGGGACGCAATCAGCCCCAGCATTTT

V gene: TRBV29-1
D gene: -
J gene: TRBJ2-7
CDR3 protein: CSVEFGSGSYEQYF
CDR3 DNA: TGCAGCGTTGAATTCGGGAGCGGCTCCTACGAGCAGTACTTC

V gene: TRBV10-3
D gene: -
J gene: TRBJ2-1
CDR3 protein: CAISERAASEQFF
CDR3 DNA: TGTGCCATCAGTGAGAGGGCGGCGAGTGAGCAGTTCTTC

V gene: TRBV13
D gene: TRBD2
J gene: TRBJ2-3
CDR3 protein: CASSKGLAVTDTQYF
CDR3 DNA: TGTGCCAGCAGCAAGGGACTAGCGGTAACAGATACGCAGTATTTT

V gene: TRBV11-1
D gene: -
J gene: TRBJ2-7
CDR3 protein: CASSFGGSGEQYF
CDR3 DNA: TGTGCCAGCAGCTTTGGTGGGAGTGGTGAGCAGTACTTC

V gene: TRBV28
D gene: TRBD1
J gene: TRBJ2-5
CDR3 protein: CASSFPGQGRRETQYF
CDR3 DNA: TGTGCCAGCAGTTTCCCCGGACAGGGCAGGCGAGAGACCCAGTACTTC

V gene: TRBV10-3
D gene: TRBD1
J gene: TRBJ2-7
CDR3 protein: CPSGQGAYEQYF
CDR3 DNA: TGTCCCTCGGGACAGGGGGCCTACGAGCAGTACTTC

V gene: TRBV11-2
D gene: TRBD2
J gene: TRBJ2-1
CDR3 protein: CASSPPPGGLNEQFF
CDR3 DNA: TGTGCCAGCAGCCCTCCACCGGGAGGGCTGAATGAGCAGTTCTTC

V gene: TRBV6-5
D gene: TRBD2
J gene: TRBJ2-1
CDR3 protein: CATGTSGYNEQFF
CDR3 DNA: TGTGCCACCGGGACTAGCGGCTACAATGAGCAGTTCTTC

V gene: TRBV4-3
D gene: -
J gene: TRBJ2-2
CDR3 protein: CASSQLPGDGELFF
CDR3 DNA: TGCGCCAGCAGCCAACTGCCAGGTGACGGGGAGCTGTTTTTT